Included here is one T cell receptor beta chain sequence, with context. Its antigen has not been determined. Nothing much larger sits one base from this clone, and base qualities are not available. Libraries were prepared through 5' RACE. For sequencing, a NextSeq 500 was employed. The TCR library protocol attached unique molecular identifiers to individual cDNA molecules to correct for sequencing error and PCR bias. Both TCR alpha and beta chains were sequenced, and tight co-correlation was observed between alpha and beta sequence abundances in each sample. The study's own analysis went as follows. Decombinator V4 was used to perform V gene, J gene and CDR3 annotation of TCR sequences. TCRs were defined as expanded if a significant change between any two time points was detected under a Poisson model with p below 0.0001. Abundances of TCRs were expressed as counts per million after normalisation to the total number of TCRs sequenced in each sample. TRAV1-2 paired with TRAJ12, TRAJ20 or TRAJ33 defined MAIT TCRs, while TRAV10 paired with TRAJ18 defined iNKT TCRs. VDJdb, accessed on 1 November 2021, was searched for TCRs annotated for CMV, EBV and SARS-CoV-2, and TCRs annotated for more than one antigen were excluded. TCRdb cleaned the public reads at Q25 with fastp, built clones with MiXCR and kept in-frame beta chains. Rows are unified per CDR3 protein, each entry keeping the most common DNA and genes. It is TCRdb's table, rather than the study itself, that gives the V and J calls and clone size. A total of around 60,000 distinct CDR3 sequences appear in this sample, about 13% of them only once. The leading ten clones occupy about 9.7% of the sample.

The sample comes from a study of early T cells in non-severe SARS-CoV-2 infection (dated by TCRdb to about 2021). About the investigation overall: Because TCR sequencing relied on bulk RNA taken from unsorted whole blood, pairing of alpha and beta chains was not possible. Broader findings and caveats from the paper: VDJdb matching was skewed toward anti-spike CD8 responses and likely underestimated virus-specific expansions, missing private and CD4 specificities.

V has 5 bases trimmed and J has 7 bases trimmed; junction bases matching no gene number 8. The germline V gene specifies SGHVS as CDR1 and FQNEAQ as CDR2. The CDR3 spans 15 residues, from the cysteine through the phenylalanine. CDR3 DNA only is kept here, 45 bases in frame from base 1. The study was a case-control design nested within a healthcare worker cohort in London, UK, with weekly nasopharyngeal swab PCR tests and blood sampling. Healthcare workers were enrolled in the week of the UK lockdown, from 23 to 31 March 2020, and were followed every week for up to roughly 16 weeks. This clonotype was sampled from an adult who was a healthcare worker with PCR-confirmed SARS-CoV-2 infection or an uninfected control (not recorded which). The sample consisted of whole blood. Recombination linked TRBV7-8 to TRBJ2-5; 12 of the junction bases match TRBD1. The CDR3 region has the sequence CASSNPGQGAWTQYF. The DNA reads as follows: TGTGCCAGCAGCAACCCGGGACAGGGGGCATGGACCCAGTACTTC. Full variable domain (CDR3 extended with the reference TRBV7-8 and TRBJ2-5 proteins): GAGVSQSPRYKVAKRGQDVALRCDPISGHVSLFWYQQALGQGPEFLTYFQNEAQLDKSGLPSDRFFAERPEGSVSTLKIQRTQQEDSAVYLCASSNPGQGAWTQYFGPGTRLLVL.